This T cell receptor (beta chain) is from a study of identical twins. This clonotype was recorded at least ten times. This CDR3 contains 16 residues. Unmatched junction bases numbered 4, after V lost 0 bases and J lost 3 bases. Germline V gives CDR1 SGHRS, CDR2 YFSETQ. TCRdb itself ran the 5' RACE reads through MiXCR, one entry per CDR3 protein. The sample has 690,000 or so distinct CDR3 sequences; less than 7% are singletons. The sequenced sample was naive T cells sorted from blood. The chain has TRBV5-1 and TRBJ2-1, with 9 positions matching TRBD1. The receptor's source is a man between 18 and 35 years old in good health. CDR3 in DNA: TGCGCCAGCAGCTTGGAGGGGACAGGGTTCTACAATGAGCAGTTCTTC. This codes for CASSLEGTGFYNEQFF.